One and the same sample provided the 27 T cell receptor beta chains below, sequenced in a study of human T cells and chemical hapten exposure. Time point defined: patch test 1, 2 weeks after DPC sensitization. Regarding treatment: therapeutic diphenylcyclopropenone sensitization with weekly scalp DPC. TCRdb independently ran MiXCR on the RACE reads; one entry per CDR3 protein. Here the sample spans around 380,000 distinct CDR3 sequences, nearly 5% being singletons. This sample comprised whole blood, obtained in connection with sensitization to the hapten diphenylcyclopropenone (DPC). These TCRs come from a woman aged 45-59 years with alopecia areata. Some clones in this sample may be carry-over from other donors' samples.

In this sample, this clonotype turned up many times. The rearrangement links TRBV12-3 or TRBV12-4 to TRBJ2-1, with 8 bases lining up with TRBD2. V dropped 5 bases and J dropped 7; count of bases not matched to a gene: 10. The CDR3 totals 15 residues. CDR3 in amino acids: CASSPGVAGMNEQFF. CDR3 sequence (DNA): TGTGCCAGCAGTCCCGGGGTAGCGGGAATGAATGAGCAGTTCTTC.

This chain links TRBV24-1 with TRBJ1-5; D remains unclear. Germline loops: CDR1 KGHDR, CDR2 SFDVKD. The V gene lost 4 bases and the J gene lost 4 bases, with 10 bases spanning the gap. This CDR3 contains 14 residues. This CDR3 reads CATSEAGLNQPQHF. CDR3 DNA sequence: TGTGCCACCAGTGAGGCCGGTTTAAATCAGCCCCAGCATTTT.

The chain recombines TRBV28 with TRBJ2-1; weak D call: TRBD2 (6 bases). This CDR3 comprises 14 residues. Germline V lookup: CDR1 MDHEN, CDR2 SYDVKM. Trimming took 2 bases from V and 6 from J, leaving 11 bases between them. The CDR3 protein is CASSLSLAFNEQFF. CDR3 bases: TGTGCCAGCAGTTTAAGTCTAGCGTTCAATGAGCAGTTCTTC. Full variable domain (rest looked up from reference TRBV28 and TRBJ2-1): DVKVTQSSRYLVKRTGEKVFLECVQDMDHENMFWYRQDPGLGLRLIYFSYDVKMKEKGDIPEGYSVSREKKERFSLILESASTNQTSMYLCASSLSLAFNEQFFGPGTRLTVL.

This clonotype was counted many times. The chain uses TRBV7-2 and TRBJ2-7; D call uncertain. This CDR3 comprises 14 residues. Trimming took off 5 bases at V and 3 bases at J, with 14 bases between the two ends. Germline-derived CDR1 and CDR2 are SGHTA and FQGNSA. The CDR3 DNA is TGTGCCAGCAGCCCTTCGAAAATGGTCTACGAGCAGTACTTC. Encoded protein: CASSPSKMVYEQYF.

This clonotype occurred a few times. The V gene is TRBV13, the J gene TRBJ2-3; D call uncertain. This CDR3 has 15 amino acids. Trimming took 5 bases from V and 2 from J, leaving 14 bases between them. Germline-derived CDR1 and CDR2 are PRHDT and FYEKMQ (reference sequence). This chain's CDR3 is CASSLSGSPTDTQYF. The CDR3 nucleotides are TGTGCCAGCAGCCTTAGTGGGTCCCCCACAGATACGCAGTATTTT.

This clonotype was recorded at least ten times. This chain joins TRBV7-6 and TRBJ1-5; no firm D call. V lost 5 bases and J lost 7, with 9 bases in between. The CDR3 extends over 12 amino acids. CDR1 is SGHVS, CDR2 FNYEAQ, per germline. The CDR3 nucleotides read TGTGCCAGCAGCGGCATGTACCAGCCCCAGCATTTT. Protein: CASSGMYQPQHF. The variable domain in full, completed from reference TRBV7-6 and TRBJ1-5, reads GAGVSQSPRYKVTKRGQDVALRCDPISGHVSLYWYRQALGQGPEFLTYFNYEAQQDKSGLPNDRFSAERPEGSISTLTIQRTEQRDSAMYRCASSGMYQPQHFGDGTRLSIL.

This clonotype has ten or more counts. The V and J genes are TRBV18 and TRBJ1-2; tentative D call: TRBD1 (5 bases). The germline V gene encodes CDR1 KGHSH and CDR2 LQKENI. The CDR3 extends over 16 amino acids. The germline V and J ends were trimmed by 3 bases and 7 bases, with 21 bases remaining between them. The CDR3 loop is CASSPDEGRIWTGYTF. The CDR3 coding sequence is TGTGCCAGCTCACCGGACGAGGGGCGGATTTGGACTGGCTACACCTTC. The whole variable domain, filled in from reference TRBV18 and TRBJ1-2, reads NAGVMQNPRHLVRRRGQEARLRCSPMKGHSHVYWYRQLPEEGLKFMVYLQKENIIDESGMPKERFSAEFPKEGPSILRIQQVVRGDSAAYFCASSPDEGRIWTGYTFGSGTRLTVV.

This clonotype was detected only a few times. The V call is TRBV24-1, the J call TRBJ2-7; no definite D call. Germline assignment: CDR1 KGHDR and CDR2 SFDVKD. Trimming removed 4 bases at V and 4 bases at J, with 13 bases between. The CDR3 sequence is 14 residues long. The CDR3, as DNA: TGTGCCACCAGTGACCCCCCCGGCCTATACGAGCAGTACTTC. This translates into CATSDPPGLYEQYF.

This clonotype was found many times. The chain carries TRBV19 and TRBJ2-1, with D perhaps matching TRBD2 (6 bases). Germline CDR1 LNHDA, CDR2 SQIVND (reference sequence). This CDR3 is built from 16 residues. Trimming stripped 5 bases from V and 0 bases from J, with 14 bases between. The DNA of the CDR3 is TGTGCCAGTAGTTCCGGGGGACTTTTCTCCTACAATGAGCAGTTCTTC. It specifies CASSSGGLFSYNEQFF.

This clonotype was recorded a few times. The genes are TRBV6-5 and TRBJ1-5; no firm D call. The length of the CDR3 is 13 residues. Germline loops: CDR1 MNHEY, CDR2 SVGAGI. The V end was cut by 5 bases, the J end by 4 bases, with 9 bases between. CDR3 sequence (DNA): TGTGCCAGCAGTCAAGGGCATAATCAGCCCCAGCATTTT. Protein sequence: CASSQGHNQPQHF.

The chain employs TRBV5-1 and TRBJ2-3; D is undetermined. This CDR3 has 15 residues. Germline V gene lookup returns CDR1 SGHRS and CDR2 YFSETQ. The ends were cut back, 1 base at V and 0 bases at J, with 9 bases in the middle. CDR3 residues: CASSLNFLSTDTQYF. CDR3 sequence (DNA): TGCGCCAGCAGCTTGAACTTTCTTAGCACAGATACGCAGTATTTT.

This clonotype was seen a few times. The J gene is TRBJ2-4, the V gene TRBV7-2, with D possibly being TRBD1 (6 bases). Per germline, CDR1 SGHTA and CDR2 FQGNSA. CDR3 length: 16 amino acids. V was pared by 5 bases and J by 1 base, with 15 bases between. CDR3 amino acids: CASSRALGAAKNIQYF. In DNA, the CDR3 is TGTGCCAGCAGCCGTGCCTTGGGGGCTGCCAAAAACATTCAGTACTTC.

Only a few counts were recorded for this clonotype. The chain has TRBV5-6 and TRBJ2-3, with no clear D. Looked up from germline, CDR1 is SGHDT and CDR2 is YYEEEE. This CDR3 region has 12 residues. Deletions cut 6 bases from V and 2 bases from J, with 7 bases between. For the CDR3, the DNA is TGTGCCAGCACCCACTTCACAGATACGCAGTATTTT. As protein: CASTHFTDTQYF.

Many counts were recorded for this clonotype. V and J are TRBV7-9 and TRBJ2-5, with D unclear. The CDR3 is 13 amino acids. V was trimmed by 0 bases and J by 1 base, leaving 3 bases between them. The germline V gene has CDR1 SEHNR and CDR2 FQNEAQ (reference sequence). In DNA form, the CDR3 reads TGTGCCAGCAGCTTAGCGCCCCAAGAGACCCAGTACTTC. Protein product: CASSLAPQETQYF.

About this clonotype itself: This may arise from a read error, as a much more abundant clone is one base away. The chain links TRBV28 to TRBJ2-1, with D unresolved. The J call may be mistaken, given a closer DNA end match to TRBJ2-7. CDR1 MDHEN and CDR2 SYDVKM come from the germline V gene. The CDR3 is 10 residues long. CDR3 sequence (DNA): TGTGCCAGCAGTCGCAATGAGCAGTACTTC. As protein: CASSRNEQYF.

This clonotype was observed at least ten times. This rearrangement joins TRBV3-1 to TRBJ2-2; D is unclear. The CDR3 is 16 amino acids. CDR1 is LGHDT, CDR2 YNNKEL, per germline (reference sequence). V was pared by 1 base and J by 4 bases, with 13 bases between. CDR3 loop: CASSQVARIGTGELFF. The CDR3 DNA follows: TGTGCCAGCAGCCAAGTGGCTAGAATCGGCACCGGGGAGCTGTTTTTT.

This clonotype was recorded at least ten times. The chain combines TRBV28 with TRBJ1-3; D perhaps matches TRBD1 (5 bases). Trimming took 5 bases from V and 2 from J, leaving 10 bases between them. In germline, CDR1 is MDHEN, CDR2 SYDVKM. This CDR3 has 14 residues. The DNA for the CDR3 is TGTGCCAGCAGTCCAGGGTTTACTGGAAACACCATATATTTT. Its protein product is CASSPGFTGNTIYF.

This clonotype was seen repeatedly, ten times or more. CDR3 residues: CATSRQDNQRTEAFF. In DNA form, the CDR3 reads TGTGCCACCAGCAGACAGGACAATCAGCGCACTGAAGCTTTCTTT. The chain combines TRBV15 with TRBJ1-1; perhaps TRBD1 as D (5 bases). The V end lost 2 bases, the J end lost 4 bases, and 14 bases lay between the germline ends. The CDR3 is made up of 15 amino acids. The germline V gene encodes CDR1 LNHNV and CDR2 YYDKDF (reference sequence).

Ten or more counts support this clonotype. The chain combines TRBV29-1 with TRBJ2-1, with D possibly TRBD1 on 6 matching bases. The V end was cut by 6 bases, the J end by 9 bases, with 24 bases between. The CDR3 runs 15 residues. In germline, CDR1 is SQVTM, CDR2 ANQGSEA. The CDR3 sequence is CSVIGREQGRSEQFF. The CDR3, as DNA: TGCAGCGTCATAGGACGAGAACAGGGCCGGAGTGAGCAGTTCTTC.

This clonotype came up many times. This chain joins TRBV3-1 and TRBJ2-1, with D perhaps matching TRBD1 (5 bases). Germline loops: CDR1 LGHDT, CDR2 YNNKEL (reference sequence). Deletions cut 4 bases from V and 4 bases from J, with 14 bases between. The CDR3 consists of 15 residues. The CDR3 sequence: CASSLDSTAYNEQFF. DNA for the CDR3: TGTGCCAGCAGCCTAGACAGTACCGCGTACAATGAGCAGTTCTTC.

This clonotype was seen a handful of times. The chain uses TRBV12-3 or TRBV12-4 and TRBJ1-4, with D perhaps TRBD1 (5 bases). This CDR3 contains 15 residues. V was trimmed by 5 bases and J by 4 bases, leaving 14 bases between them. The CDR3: CASSTWGTGNEKLFF. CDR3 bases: TGTGCCAGCAGTACCTGGGGGACGGGTAATGAAAAACTGTTTTTT.

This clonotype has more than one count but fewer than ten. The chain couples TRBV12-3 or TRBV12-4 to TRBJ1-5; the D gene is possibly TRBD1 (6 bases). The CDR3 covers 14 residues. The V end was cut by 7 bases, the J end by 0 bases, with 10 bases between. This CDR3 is CASTRDNSNQPQHF. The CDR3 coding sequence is TGTGCCAGCACCCGGGACAATAGCAATCAGCCCCAGCATTTT.

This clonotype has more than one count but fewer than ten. The CDR3 DNA reads as TGTGCCACCAGCAGGACGAATGCTAACTATGGCTACACCTTC. Its protein product is CATSRTNANYGYTF. The gene calls are TRBV15 and TRBJ1-2; no clear D gene. V lost 3 bases and J lost 0, with 8 bases in between. This CDR3 contains 14 residues. Germline CDR1 LNHNV, CDR2 YYDKDF (reference sequence).

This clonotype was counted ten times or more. The CDR3: CASSLQGLNTEAFF. In DNA, the CDR3 is TGTGCCAGCAGTCTACAGGGGTTGAACACTGAAGCTTTCTTT. The V and J genes are TRBV6-5 and TRBJ1-1; the match to TRBD1 covers 7 bases. From germline, CDR1 is MNHEY and CDR2 SVGAGI. The CDR3 covers 14 residues. With 5 bases clipped from V and 0 bases from J, the junction kept 3 bases outside the gene matches.

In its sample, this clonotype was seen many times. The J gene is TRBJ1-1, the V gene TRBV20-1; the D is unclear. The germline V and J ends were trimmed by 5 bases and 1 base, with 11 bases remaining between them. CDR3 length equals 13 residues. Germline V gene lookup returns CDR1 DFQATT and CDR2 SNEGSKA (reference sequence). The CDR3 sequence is CSAAPVGNTEAFF. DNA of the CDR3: TGCAGTGCTGCTCCGGTAGGGAACACTGAAGCTTTCTTT.

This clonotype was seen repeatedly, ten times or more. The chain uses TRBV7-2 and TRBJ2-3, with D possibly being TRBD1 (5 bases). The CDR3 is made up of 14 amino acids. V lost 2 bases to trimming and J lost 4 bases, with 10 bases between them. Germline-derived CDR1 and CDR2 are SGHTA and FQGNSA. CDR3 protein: CASSLLWGADTQYF. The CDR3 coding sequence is TGTGCCAGCAGCTTATTATGGGGCGCAGATACGCAGTATTTT.

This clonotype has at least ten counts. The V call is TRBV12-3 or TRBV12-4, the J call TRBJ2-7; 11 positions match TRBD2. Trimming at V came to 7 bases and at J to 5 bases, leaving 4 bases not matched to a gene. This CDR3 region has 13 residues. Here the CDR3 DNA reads TGTGCCAGCACAACTAGCGGGAGTCACGAGCAGTACTTC. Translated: CASTTSGSHEQYF.